The next 13 T cell receptor beta chains were all read from a single sample in a study of T cells expressing NK-cell markers. TCRdb reanalyzed the 5' RACE reads, giving one entry per CDR3 protein sequence and no DNA. This repertoire comprises around 380,000 distinct CDR3 sequences; its ten largest clones make up about 10%. The sample comprised blood T cells: a sorted CD56 or NKG2C T cell subset, CD4+ or CD8+ T cells, or bulk PBMC T cells (not recorded which). The receptors here all came from a woman between 50 and 59 years old in good health.

The V and J genes are TRBV9 and TRBJ2-3. The CDR3 is 13 amino acids. Looked up from germline, CDR1 is SGDLS and CDR2 is YYNGEE. The CDR3 region is CASSVGDPDTQYF.

The rearrangement joins TRBV4-1 to TRBJ2-4; TCRdb names TRBD2, which stays unverified in the absence of DNA. Germline V CDR1 and CDR2: MGHRA, YSYEKL. The CDR3 has 15 residues. CDR3 protein: CASSQEGAGVDIQYF.

The chain is built from TRBV5-6 and TRBJ2-2; checking the TCRdb D call of TRBD2 is not possible without DNA. This CDR3 is 14 amino acids long. CDR1 and CDR2 (germline): SGHDT, YYEEEE. The CDR3 sequence is CASSPRLADLELFF. Together with reference TRBV5-6 and TRBJ2-2, the CDR3 gives the full variable domain: DAGVTQSPTHLIKTRGQQVTLRCSPKSGHDTVSWYQQALGQGPQFIFQYYEEEERQRGNFPDRFSGHQFPNYSSELNVNALLLGDSALYLCASSPRLADLELFFGEGSRLTVL.

The J gene is TRBJ2-1, the V gene TRBV15; TCRdb's D gene call, TRBD1, goes unchecked for lack of DNA. Germline loops: CDR1 LNHNV, CDR2 YYDKDF (reference sequence). The CDR3 totals 13 residues. CDR3 in amino acids: CATRTGVYNEQFF.

The chain combines TRBV15 with TRBJ2-3; TCRdb indicates TRBD1, and absent DNA this call remains unverified. This CDR3 has 19 residues. Germline CDR1 LNHNV, CDR2 YYDKDF (reference sequence). CDR3 protein: CATSRDFGTGGKEADTQYF.

The chain has TRBV10-3 and TRBJ2-1; TCRdb's D call of TRBD2 is untestable without DNA. The CDR3 loop spans 13 amino acids. The germline V gene encodes CDR1 ENHRY and CDR2 SYGVKD. This CDR3 reads CATRDSANNEQFF.

J is TRBJ2-1 and V is TRBV11-1; TCRdb names TRBD1, which stays unverified in the absence of DNA. CDR3 length: 18 amino acids. Germline assignment: CDR1 SGHAT and CDR2 FQDESV (reference sequence). The CDR3 is CASSPGEMWIRGLDEQFF.

The chain is built from TRBV5-4 and TRBJ2-7; TCRdb selects TRBD2, and the lack of DNA leaves this call unchecked. The germline V gene has CDR1 SGHNT and CDR2 YYREEE (reference sequence). CDR3 size: 15 residues. CDR3: CASSRSGRGSYEQYF.

This chain joins TRBV30 and TRBJ1-5; checking the TCRdb D call of TRBD1 is not possible without DNA. Germline V gene lookup returns CDR1 GTSNPN and CDR2 SVGIG (reference sequence). The CDR3 sequence is 14 residues long. CDR3 region: CAWSQGGVGQPQHF. Filled out from reference TRBV30 and TRBJ1-5, the complete variable domain reads SQTIHQWPATLVQPVGSPLSLECTVEGTSNPNLYWYRQAAGRGLQLLFYSVGIGQISSEVPQNLSASRPQDRQFILSSKKLLLSDSGFYLCAWSQGGVGQPQHFGDGTRLSIL.

This chain uses TRBV5-1 with TRBJ1-1; no DNA is available, so the TRBD1 call from TCRdb remains unchecked. CDR3 length: 14 amino acids. Germline-derived CDR1 and CDR2 are SGHRS and YFSETQ. The CDR3 reads CASSYGGVGGEAFF.

The chain employs TRBV27 and TRBJ2-7; TCRdb gives TRBD1 as the D gene, but with no DNA this cannot be confirmed. Germline V gene sequence: CDR1 MNHEY, CDR2 SMNVEV (reference sequence). The CDR3 loop spans 20 amino acids. CDR3 residues: CASSSLLRQGPTDSPYEQYF.

This chain links TRBV5-1 with TRBJ1-4; as DNA is missing, the TRBD1 call by TCRdb cannot be tested. The CDR3 is 16 amino acids. Germline assignment: CDR1 SGHRS and CDR2 YFSETQ. The CDR3 spells CASSLGLLSSNEKLFF.

The rearrangement joins TRBV15 to TRBJ2-1. CDR1 is LNHNV, CDR2 YYDKDF, per germline (reference sequence). CDR3 length: 14 amino acids. CDR3 residues: CATSREPSYNEQFF.